The present entry profiles one TCR beta chain with its context. No cognate antigen has been identified for it. No much larger clone is present one base from it, and per-base qualities are unavailable. The protocol used for the library was the immunoSEQ multiplex PCR assay. RNA was extracted from all samples and reverse transcribed into cDNA, which served as template for TCR sequencing. SuperScript III was used to make first-strand cDNA, primed with a 2:1 mix of oligo-dT and random hexamers. A synthetic immune receptor repertoire was used to assess amplification bias, and residual bias was removed computationally. In the authors' own workflow: After raw reads were preprocessed to remove errors, the CDR3 was defined following IMGT conventions as running from the conserved cysteine to phenylalanine. To get clonality, Shannon entropy was normalized by log2 of the number of productive unique TCRs and the result was subtracted from 1. CD4 or CD8 identity of scalp clones was inferred by cross-referencing scalp TCRbeta sequences with sorted blood CD4 and CD8 repertoires. TCRdb took this table from immuneACCESS and kept in-frame rearrangements with V and J called. Such tables lack part of the clones; where checked against another copy, unresolved V genes explain under half of the gap, and the rest is unexplained. The V and J calls and the clone size are those of that table, but D and trimming were determined from the DNA. Across this sample there are approximately 200,000 clones, with about three fifths seen only once. Around 3% of the sample comes from the top ten.

This sample was taken from a study of CD8+ T cells in alopecia areata (dated by TCRdb to 2017 to 2018). General notes on the study: Treated patients were enrolled in an open-label pilot trial of oral tofacitinib, 5 to 10 mg twice daily, for moderate-to-severe alopecia areata. RNA was extracted with the PAXgene miRNA kit for fixed scalp, the miRNeasy kit for PBMCs, and the RNeasy kit for mouse skin. To study T cell clonal expansion in alopecia areata, the researchers applied high-throughput TCRbeta sequencing to both the C3H/HeJ mouse model and human patients. Scalp tissue and sorted CD4+ and CD8+ peripheral blood T cells from patchy and totalis/universalis alopecia areata patients and from healthy controls were covered by human TCRbeta sequencing. Scalp clonality was compared across normal scalp (n=4), patchy alopecia areata scalp (n=8), and alopecia totalis/universalis scalp (n=8). Disease severity in treated patients was measured with the SALT score, which quantifies the percentage of affected scalp surface area. Biopsies were taken from tofacitinib-treated patients at baseline and at 4 and 24 weeks of treatment, and a later scalp biopsy was taken in several of the tofacitinib-treated patients. immunoSEQ multiplex PCR using 35 Vbeta forward primers and 13 Jbeta reverse primers was used to amplify TCRbeta CDR3 regions. Patients stayed on tofacitinib for 6 to 18 months and then had 6 months of follow-up off drug so that delayed response and recurrence could be assessed.

The paper's findings and limits, for the study overall: Tofacitinib significantly decreased scalp clonality and the number of expanded CD8+ clones among the top 100 scalp clones. The treated cohort was small, with a single nonresponder, so links between baseline CD8+ expansion and response need larger studies. TCR sequences shared between patients were less clear than in mice, possibly partly because of HLA diversity in the patient population. During tofacitinib treatment, many expanded lesional clones stuck around in both scalp and blood, and this persistence may partly explain why relapse happens after treatment is stopped. Compared with normal scalp, lesional scalp, particularly in alopecia totalis/universalis, had higher clonality and more expanded CD8+ clones, which suggests antigenic drive. Unlike mouse skin, which is dominated by gammadelta T cells, normal human skin has resident alphabeta T cells that are also sequenced, and this complicates analysis of the scalp TCR repertoire.

Taken from the germline V gene (reference sequence), the CDR1 and CDR2 loops are GTSNPN and SVGIG. The CDR3 sequence holds 14 residues, the cysteine and phenylalanine included. Only the CDR3 portion is preserved as DNA: 42 bases, with reading frame beginning at the first base. Trimmed from V: 7 bases; trimmed from J: 6 bases; junction bases lacking a gene match: 5. In the paper's terms, the time point label means: less than five weeks on oral tofacitinib. In light of the paper, this sample's treatment or condition label describes: oral pan-JAK inhibitor, 5-10 mg twice daily. Lesional scalp punch biopsies and peripheral blood were obtained from alopecia areata patients. PBMCs were separated by density centrifugation and stained for CD3, CD4 and CD8, after which CD4+ and CD8+ T cells were sorted on a FACSAria.

The receptor comes from a human donor with alopecia areata. The chain employs TRBV30 and TRBJ2-3; TRBD2 aligns with 15 central bases. Sequenced here: CD4+ T cells sorted from blood, sampled at week 4, from a patient treated with tofacitinib. The CDR3 reads CASGLAGGRDTQYF. The nucleotide sequence is TGTGCCTCTGGACTAGCGGGGGGGCGGGATACGCAGTATTTT.